One and the same sample provided the 21 T cell receptor beta chains below, sequenced in a study of cytomegalovirus exposure and HLA in healthy donors. PCR used 60 Vbeta primers and 13 Jbeta primers. Data came from immunoSEQ multiplex PCR; TCRdb stores just in-frame clones and leaves some out. Of about 190,000 clones listed, 60% to 80% are singletons. Source material: PBMCs. The receptors come from a woman aged 25 to 39 in good health and CMV-seropositive.

This clone has more than one count but fewer than ten. J is TRBJ2-1 and V is TRBV6-5; D might be TRBD2 (5 bases). V was trimmed by 7 bases and J by 10 bases, leaving 14 bases between them. The CDR3 has 12 amino acids. From germline, CDR1 is MNHEY and CDR2 SVGAGI. CDR3 DNA: TGTGCCAGCACCGGAACCGGGGAAGAGCAGTTCTTC. It codes for CASTGTGEEQFF.

The chain uses TRBV5-6 and TRBJ2-2, with 8 bases identical to TRBD2. V gave up 6 bases and J gave up 1 base; unmatched junction bases: 2. This CDR3 contains 14 residues. Germline-derived CDR1 and CDR2 are SGHDT and YYEEEE. DNA of the CDR3: TGTGCCAGCATCGGGGGGGAGAACACCGGGGAGCTGTTTTTT. It encodes CASIGGENTGELFF.

This clone was detected only once. The CDR3 protein is CASSWDITGDYGYTF. The CDR3 DNA sequence: TGTGCCAGTAGTTGGGACATAACGGGTGACTATGGCTACACCTTC. V and J are TRBV19 and TRBJ1-2; a weak D match, TRBD1 (6 bases). CDR3 length: 15 residues. The germline V gene has CDR1 LNHDA and CDR2 SQIVND (reference sequence). With 5 bases removed from V and 3 bases from J, the gap between germline ends came to 16 bases.

V gene TRBV19 combines with J gene TRBJ1-5; 7 bases match TRBD1. Trimming cost V 4 bases and J 4 bases; bases outside gene matches: 19. The CDR3 spans 19 residues. Germline V CDR1 and CDR2: LNHDA, SQIVND (reference sequence). The CDR3 loop reads CASSTQGPTPLNPNQPQHF. As DNA, the CDR3 is TGTGCCAGTAGTACACAGGGGCCCACCCCGCTCAACCCTAATCAGCCCCAGCATTTT.

The V and J genes are TRBV5-6 and TRBJ1-1; D ambiguous. V lost 2 bases, J lost 3 bases, and 5 bases lay in between. In germline, CDR1 is SGHDT, CDR2 YYEEEE. The CDR3 covers 12 residues. The CDR3 coding sequence is TGTGCCAGCAGCTTCGTCCACACTGAAGCTTTCTTT. It codes for CASSFVHTEAFF.

A few counts support this clone. This CDR3 reads CASSVHTKYEQYF. CDR3 DNA: TGTGCCAGCAGTGTACATACGAAGTACGAGCAGTACTTC. The chain recombines TRBV6-1 with TRBJ2-7; no firm D call. CDR1 and CDR2 from the germline V gene are MNHNS and SASEGT. Deletions cut 4 bases from V and 4 bases from J, with 11 bases between. The CDR3 covers 13 residues.

This clone was observed a single time. The gene calls are TRBV19 and TRBJ1-5; possible D gene TRBD1, 6 bases. Germline-derived CDR1 and CDR2 are LNHDA and SQIVND (reference sequence). V shed 3 bases and J shed 5 bases, with 11 bases lying between them. CDR3 length equals 14 residues. DNA for the CDR3: TGTGCCAGTAGTATCTGGGGGCCCGATCAGCCCCAGCATTTT. Protein product: CASSIWGPDQPQHF.

This clone appeared a few times. The chain joins TRBV29-1 to TRBJ2-7, with D possibly TRBD2 on 7 matching bases. There are 14 residues in the CDR3. V was pared by 5 bases and J by 5 bases, with 19 bases between. From germline, CDR1 is SQVTM and CDR2 ANQGSEA. The CDR3 spells CSVSPSPGGHEQYF. The CDR3 DNA is TGCAGCGTTTCACCCTCGCCGGGGGGCCACGAGCAGTACTTC.

The chain employs TRBV28 and TRBJ2-7; TRBD1 matches at 8 bases. Germline V gene sequence: CDR1 MDHEN, CDR2 SYDVKM. There are 13 residues in the CDR3. Losses at the gene ends were 7 bases for V and 5 bases for J; bases not matched to a gene: 7. DNA of the CDR3: TGTGCCAGCACCAAGACAGGGGACCACGAGCAGTACTTC. This codes for CASTKTGDHEQYF.

The chain carries TRBV4-1 and TRBJ2-7; 9 nucleotides agree with TRBD2. The germline gives CDR1 MGHRA, CDR2 YSYEKL. The CDR3 sequence is 16 residues long. The V and J ends lost 0 bases and 3 bases, in that order; junction bases with no gene match: 6. CDR3 sequence reads: CASSQDSGLALYEQYF. The CDR3 coding sequence is TGCGCCAGCAGCCAAGACTCCGGACTAGCGCTCTACGAGCAGTACTTC.

The V gene is TRBV18, the J gene TRBJ2-7, with D uncertain. The ends were cut back, 1 base at V and 0 bases at J, with 7 bases in the middle. The germline CDR1 and CDR2 sequences are KGHSH and LQKENI. This CDR3 is 14 amino acids long. This CDR3 reads CASSPRPSSYEQYF. The CDR3 DNA reads TGTGCCAGCTCACCACGGCCTAGCTCCTACGAGCAGTACTTC.

This clone was seen a handful of times. V and J are TRBV27 and TRBJ1-2, with no clear D. Trimming pared 5 bases from V and 2 bases from J, leaving 15 bases between. CDR1 is MNHEY, CDR2 SMNVEV, per germline (reference sequence). This CDR3 comprises 15 residues. In DNA form, the CDR3 reads TGTGCCAGCAGTCCTAGAGGGTCCCTCAACTATGGCTACACCTTC. It translates to CASSPRGSLNYGYTF.

This clone occurred a few times. At the DNA level, this CDR3 is encoded by other sequences in the same sample as well. The chain has TRBV11-2 and TRBJ2-7, with D hard to call. The CDR3 loop spans 12 amino acids. Trimming took off 1 base at V and 6 bases at J, with 7 bases between the two ends. Germline loops: CDR1 SGHAT, CDR2 FQNNGV. In nucleotides, the CDR3 is TGTGCCAGCAGCTTAGGGGCAGGCGAGCAGTACTTC. Protein sequence: CASSLGAGEQYF.

The chain employs TRBV27 and TRBJ2-2, with 13 nucleotides matching TRBD2. CDR1 and CDR2 (germline): MNHEY, SMNVEV (reference sequence). V shed 4 bases, J shed 8 bases, and the junction held 7 bases outside the gene matches. CDR3 length: 16 amino acids. CDR3 sequence: CASSSRTSGRGGELFF. As DNA, the CDR3 is TGTGCCAGCAGTTCAAGGACTAGCGGGAGAGGGGGGGAGCTGTTTTTT.

With regard to this clone: Other nucleotide sequences from this sample produce the same CDR3. This chain uses TRBV19 with TRBJ2-1, with D possibly TRBD2 on 6 matching bases. Germline CDR1 and CDR2: LNHDA and SQIVND (reference sequence). This CDR3 comprises 14 residues. Between the trimmed V and J ends, which lost 4 bases and 1 base, there was a span of 8 bases. The CDR3 region is CASSNGGSYNEQFF. CDR3 bases: TGTGCCAGTAGTAACGGGGGATCCTACAATGAGCAGTTCTTC.

The CDR3 sequence: CASSLGQFSGNTIYF. The CDR3, as DNA: TGTGCCAGCAGTTTAGGGCAGTTCTCTGGAAACACCATATATTTT. The J gene is TRBJ1-3, the V gene TRBV28, with D unclear. V was cut by 2 bases and J by 0 bases, with 8 bases left in between. The CDR3 is made up of 15 amino acids. The V gene's germline CDR1 is MDHEN and CDR2 SYDVKM.

The V gene is TRBV7-6, the J gene TRBJ1-4; 8 bases agree with TRBD1. Germline-derived CDR1 and CDR2 are SGHVS and FNYEAQ. V dropped 1 base and J dropped 8; count of bases not matched to a gene: 3. This CDR3 is 14 amino acids long. The CDR3 DNA sequence: TGTGCCAGCAGCTTAGTCACAGGGGGGGAAAAACTGTTTTTT. Its protein is CASSLVTGGEKLFF.

This clone has a handful of counts. The CDR3 region has the DNA TGCGCCAGCAGCCAAGTAGGGGCCGGGGAGCTGTTTTTT. Translation gives CASSQVGAGELFF. This chain links TRBV4-1 with TRBJ2-2, with D possibly TRBD1 on 5 matching bases. Germline CDR1 MGHRA, CDR2 YSYEKL. The CDR3 totals 13 residues. With 1 base removed from V and 6 bases from J, the gap between germline ends came to 6 bases.

The chain uses TRBV5-1 and TRBJ1-5; possibly TRBD1 for D (5 bases). In germline, CDR1 is SGHRS, CDR2 YFSETQ. The CDR3 covers 14 residues. The V and J ends lost 0 bases and 6 bases respectively, with 10 bases between them. The CDR3 nucleotides read TGCGCCAGCAGCTTGGAAGGGGATCGTCAGCCCCAGCATTTT. This codes for CASSLEGDRQPQHF. The entire variable domain, with the rest obtained from reference TRBV5-1 and TRBJ1-5, is as follows: KAGVTQTPRYLIKTRGQQVTLSCSPISGHRSVSWYQQTPGQGLQFLFEYFSETQRNKGNFPGRFSGRQFSNSRSEMNVSTLELGDSALYLCASSLEGDRQPQHFGDGTRLSIL.

This rearrangement joins TRBV10-2 to TRBJ1-4; no clear D gene. This CDR3 is built from 14 residues. The germline gives CDR1 WSHSY, CDR2 SAAADI. V was shortened by 6 bases and J by 6 bases, with 14 bases between the two germline ends. CDR3 coding DNA: TGCGCCAGCAGGGATCAGGAGGTGGATGAAAAACTGTTTTTT. Protein sequence: CASRDQEVDEKLFF.

This clone was detected a few times. This rearrangement joins TRBV27 to TRBJ2-2; tentatively, D is TRBD1 (6 bases). The germline V and J ends were trimmed by 4 bases and 6 bases, with 27 bases remaining between them. CDR3 size: 19 residues. The germline V gene encodes CDR1 MNHEY and CDR2 SMNVEV (reference sequence). CDR3 DNA: TGTGCCAGCAGTTCGGGTTGGGGGCGGGCTCGGGTTCGGGCCGGGGAGCTGTTTTTT. Translated, it gives CASSSGWGRARVRAGELFF.